This T cell receptor (beta chain) was documented in a study of cytomegalovirus exposure and HLA in healthy donors. Findings of the study overall: According to an earlier analysis, most TCR beta V segments yielded productive rearrangements about 90% or about 30% of the time.

Comments on this clone: The antigen is not known.

The PCR made use of 60 Vbeta and 13 Jbeta primers. Authors' methods: It was a later analysis that counted roughly 80 million unique TCR beta chains, of which around 11 million were shared. Libraries were prepared by immunoSEQ multiplex PCR; TCRdb keeps only in-frame clonotypes and omits some of them. V, J and clone size reflect that table, while D and trimming were determined from the DNA. The sample consists of over 100,000 clones, approximately 72% of them appearing once. Germline V gene sequence: CDR1 SGHRS, CDR2 YFSETQ. There are 16 residues in the CDR3. The junction had 10 bases not matched to a gene; V was cut back by 4 bases and J by 6 bases.

J is TRBJ2-2 and V is TRBV5-1; 9 bases are a match to TRBD2. This sequence was found in a man between 18 and 29 years old in good health and CMV-seronegative. Sequences were obtained from PBMCs. The CDR3 DNA sequence: TGCGCCAGCAGCCCGGGACTAGCCAACAGGGCCGGGGAGCTGTTTTTT. This gives the protein CASSPGLANRAGELFF.